This TCR beta chain was recorded in a study of identical twins listed by TCRdb under 2016. The study in broad terms: TCR alpha and beta repertoires from monozygotic twins, unrelated adults of various ages and cord blood were deep-sequenced to test whether fetal clonotypes persist. Replicate twin experiments were performed at different times using different library preparation protocols to rule out contamination.

What the research found in general, with its limitations: Conclusions relied on cross-sectional statistical analysis, since the same donors could not be followed over many years. The excess sharing between twins in beta out-of-frame sequences was weaker because fewer shared sequences reduced the signal-to-noise ratio. Abundant cord blood beta clonotypes had fewer insertions, young adult naive repertoires showed a similar but weaker trend, and memory repertoires showed no such trend. Zero-insertion analyses could be partly confounded by invariant T cells such as MAIT and iNKT, though diverse VJ usage argued against such confounding for most clonotypes. In monozygotic twins, out-of-frame TCR alpha sharing was systematically underestimated by recombination models, although the models agreed with sharing between unrelated individuals. Compared with coincidental sharing between unrelated individuals, an excess of low generation-probability sequences was observed among out-of-frame TCR alpha sequences shared between twins.

This clonotype came up many times. Its antigen specificity is not known. Nothing much larger sits one base from this clone, and base qualities are not available. Including the terminal cysteine and phenylalanine, the CDR3 comprises 14 residues. Of the read, only the CDR3 DNA is kept; its 42 bases are in frame from base 1. Trimming takes 6 bases off V and 7 bases off J; junction bases not matched to a gene: 11. Libraries were constructed by 5' RACE. The sequencer was an Illumina HiSeq 2000. A universal primer binding site was added through template switching, and the final cDNA carried a unique molecular identifier so that TCR cDNA molecules could be counted accurately. Specific primers in the conserved constant-segment region were used to synthesize first-strand cDNA for the TCR alpha and beta chains. To control for contamination, each cDNA library was double barcoded with a SMART-Mk sample barcode plus Illumina barcodes. TruSeq adapter sequences and Illumina sample barcodes were added in two successive PCR steps. The Illumina HiSeq platform was used with custom primers to sequence TCR alpha and beta cDNA libraries. The original pipeline was this. Unique molecular identifiers were extracted from raw reads with MiGEC, and CDR3 positions were determined with MiXCR. Recombination models were inferred per individual with the repgenHMM and IGoR tools using an EM algorithm. Shared clonotype analysis was performed with the tcR package in R, normalizing sharing by the product of cloneset sizes. To study raw recombination free of thymic and clonal selection effects, out-of-frame nonproductive sequences were analyzed. TCRdb cleaned the public reads at Q25 with fastp, built clones with MiXCR and kept in-frame beta chains. Merged by CDR3 protein, the rows form single entries marked with the most common genes and DNA. The V and J calls, along with clone size, are taken from TCRdb and not from the paper's own processing. This sample gives about 390,000 distinct CDR3 sequences in total; 8.5% to 10% of them show up just once. Of the sample, roughly 8.9% falls within the top ten clones.

Every donor in the study was a healthy Caucasian. The researchers also sequenced three unrelated adults who were not twins: a male aged 18 to 30, a male aged 50 to 59, and a female aged 50 to 59. Miltenyi CD45RO+ enrichment and human naive T-cell isolation kits were used to isolate memory (CD45RO+) and naive T cells from PBMC. This TCR was sampled from a woman aged 50 to 60 in good health. Sequenced material: naive T cells sorted from blood. The sample's cell subset or site label, in plain terms: cells isolated with a human naive T-cell isolation kit. The rearrangement joined TRBV12-3 or TRBV12-4 to TRBJ2-5, and 7 junctional nucleotides match TRBD2. The nucleotide sequence is given as TGTGCCAGCAGCCCGACTAGCCACCCCAGGACCCAGTACTTC. Its coded protein is CASSPTSHPRTQYF.